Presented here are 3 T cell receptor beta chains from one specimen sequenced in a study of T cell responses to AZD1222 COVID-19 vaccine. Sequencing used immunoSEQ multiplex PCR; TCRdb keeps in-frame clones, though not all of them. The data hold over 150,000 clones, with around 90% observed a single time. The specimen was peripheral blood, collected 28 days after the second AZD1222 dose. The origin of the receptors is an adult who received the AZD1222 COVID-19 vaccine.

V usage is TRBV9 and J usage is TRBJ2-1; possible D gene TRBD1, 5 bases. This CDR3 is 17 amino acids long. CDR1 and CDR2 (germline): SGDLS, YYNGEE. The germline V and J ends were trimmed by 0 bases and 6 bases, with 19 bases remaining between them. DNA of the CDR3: TGTGCCAGCAGCGTAGACCCCCTTGGGGCCAGGGCCAATGAGCAGTTCTTC. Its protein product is CASSVDPLGARANEQFF.

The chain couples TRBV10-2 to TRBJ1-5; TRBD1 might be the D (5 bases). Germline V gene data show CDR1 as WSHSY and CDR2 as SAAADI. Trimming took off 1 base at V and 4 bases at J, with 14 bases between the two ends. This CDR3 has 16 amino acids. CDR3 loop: CASSEFRGVGNQPQHF. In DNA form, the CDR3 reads TGCGCCAGCAGTGAGTTCCGGGGGGTCGGAAATCAGCCCCAGCATTTT.

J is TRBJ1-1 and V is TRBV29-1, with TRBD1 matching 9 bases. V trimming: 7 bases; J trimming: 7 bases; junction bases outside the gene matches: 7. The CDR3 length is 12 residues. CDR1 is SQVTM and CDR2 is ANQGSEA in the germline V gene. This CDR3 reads CSARDRAIEAFF. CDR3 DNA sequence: TGCAGCGCCCGGGACAGGGCGATTGAAGCTTTCTTT.